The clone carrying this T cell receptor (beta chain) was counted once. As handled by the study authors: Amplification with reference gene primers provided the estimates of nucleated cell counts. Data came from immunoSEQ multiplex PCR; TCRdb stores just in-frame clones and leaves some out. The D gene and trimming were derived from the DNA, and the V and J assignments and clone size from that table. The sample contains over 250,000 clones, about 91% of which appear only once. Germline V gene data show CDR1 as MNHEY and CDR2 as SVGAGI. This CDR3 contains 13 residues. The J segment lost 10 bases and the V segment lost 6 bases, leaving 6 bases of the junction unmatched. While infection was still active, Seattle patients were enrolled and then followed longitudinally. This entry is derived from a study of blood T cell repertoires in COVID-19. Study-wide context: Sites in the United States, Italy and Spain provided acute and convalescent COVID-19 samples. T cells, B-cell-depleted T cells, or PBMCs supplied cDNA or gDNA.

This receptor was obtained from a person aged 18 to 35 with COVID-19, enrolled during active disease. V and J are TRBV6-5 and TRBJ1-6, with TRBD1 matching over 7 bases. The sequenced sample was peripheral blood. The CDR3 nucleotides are TGTGCCAGCAGGGCCGTGACAGGGTCACCCCTCCACTTT. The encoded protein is CASRAVTGSPLHF.